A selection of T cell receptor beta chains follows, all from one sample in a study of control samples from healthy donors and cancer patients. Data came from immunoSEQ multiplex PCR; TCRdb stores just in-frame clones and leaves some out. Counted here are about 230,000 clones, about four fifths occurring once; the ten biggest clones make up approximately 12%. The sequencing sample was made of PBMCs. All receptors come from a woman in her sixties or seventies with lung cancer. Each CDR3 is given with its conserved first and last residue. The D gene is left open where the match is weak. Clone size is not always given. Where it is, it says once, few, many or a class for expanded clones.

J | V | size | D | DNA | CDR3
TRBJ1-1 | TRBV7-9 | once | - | TGTGCCAGCAGCTTTGGAACAGCAAGCAGTGAAGCTTTCTTT | CASSFGTASSEAFF
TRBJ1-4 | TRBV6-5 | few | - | TGTGCCAGCGCCCTAGCGAGGGGAGTAGGTGAAAAACTGTTTTTT | CASALARGVGEKLFF
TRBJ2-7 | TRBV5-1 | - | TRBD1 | TGCGCCAGCAGCGTCGACAGGGGCGAGCAGTACTTC | CASSVDRGEQYF
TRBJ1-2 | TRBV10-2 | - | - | TGCGCCAGCAGTGGTCTAGGGGCAGGCTATGGCTACACCTTC | CASSGLGAGYGYTF
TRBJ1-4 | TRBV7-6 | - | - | TGTGCCAGCAGCCCGTCAACCGTTACTAATGAAAAACTGTTTTTT | CASSPSTVTNEKLFF
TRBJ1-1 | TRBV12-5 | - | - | TGTGCTAGTGGTTTGGACGACGGAGCCGAAGCTTTCTTT | CASGLDDGAEAFF
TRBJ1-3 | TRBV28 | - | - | TGTGCCAGCAGTTCTCCGGGCAGGGGAAACACCATATATTTT | CASSSPGRGNTIYF
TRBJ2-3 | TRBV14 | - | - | TGTGCCAGCAGCCACGGACGAGGGGGCACAGATACGCAGTATTTT | CASSHGRGGTDTQYF
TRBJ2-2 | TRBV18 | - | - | TGTGCCAGCTCACCTTTCGACAGGTTGAACACCGGGGAGCTGTTTTTT | CASSPFDRLNTGELFF
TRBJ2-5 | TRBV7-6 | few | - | TGTGCCAGCAGCTTAGGTGCGACAGGCATGTGGGGGTACCAAGAGACCCAGTACTTC | CASSLGATGMWGYQETQYF
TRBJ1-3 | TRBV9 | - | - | TGTGCCAGCAGCCCTCTCACAGGGACTGGAAACACCATATATTTT | CASSPLTGTGNTIYF
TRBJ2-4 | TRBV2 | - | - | TGTGCCAGCAACGGCCAGGGAGTTCAGTACTTC | CASNGQGVQYF
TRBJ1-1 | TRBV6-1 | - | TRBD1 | TGTGCCAGCAGTGGTCCAGGGGGCGCATGGACGAGCACTGAAGCTTTCTTT | CASSGPGGAWTSTEAFF
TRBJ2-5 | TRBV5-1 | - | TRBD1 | TGCGCCAGCAGCTTGGCCGCTGCCCAGGGGGCCCAGTACTTC | CASSLAAAQGAQYF
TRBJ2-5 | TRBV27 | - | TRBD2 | TGTGCCAGCAGTTCCCTTCTAGCGGGGGGGACCTGGGAGACCCAGTACTTC | CASSSLLAGGTWETQYF
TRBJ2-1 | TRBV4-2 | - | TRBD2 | TGTGCCAGCAGCCAAGATCGACTAGCGGGGACCCCAGGTGAGCAGTTCTTC | CASSQDRLAGTPGEQFF
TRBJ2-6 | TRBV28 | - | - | TGTGCCAGCAGTTTCCCCGGGGCCAACGTCCTGACTTTC | CASSFPGANVLTF
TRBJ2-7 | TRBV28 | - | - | TGTGCCAGCACCCGCCGGGGTTACGAGCAGTACTTC | CASTRRGYEQYF
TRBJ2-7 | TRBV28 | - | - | TGTGCCAGCCAGGGTCCGGACTACGAGCAGTACTTC | CASQGPDYEQYF
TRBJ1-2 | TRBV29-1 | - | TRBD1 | TGCAGCGTTGAAATCGGCCGGGACAGGGGACGCTATGGCTACACCTTC | CSVEIGRDRGRYGYTF
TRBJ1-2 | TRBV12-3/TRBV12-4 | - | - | TGTGCCAGCAGTTTAGTAGGCTATGGCTACACCTTC | CASSLVGYGYTF
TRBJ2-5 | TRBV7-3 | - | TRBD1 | TGTGCCAGCAGCCGAACCGGACAGGGGGCTTGGGAGACCCAGTACTTC | CASSRTGQGAWETQYF
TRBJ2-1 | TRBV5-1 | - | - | TGCGCCAGCAGCTTGGTCCCAGAAACCAGTGAGCAGTTCTTC | CASSLVPETSEQFF
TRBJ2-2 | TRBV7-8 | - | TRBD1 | TGTGCCAGCAGCTTTATCGGGACAGGGAACACCGGGGAGCTGTTTTTT | CASSFIGTGNTGELFF
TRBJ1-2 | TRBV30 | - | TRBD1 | TGTGCCTGGGGACAGGGGGTTTATGGCTACACCTTC | CAWGQGVYGYTF
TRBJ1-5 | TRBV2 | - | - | TGTGCCAGCAGTGCACAAATGGACAGAGCTCAGCCCCAGCATTTT | CASSAQMDRAQPQHF
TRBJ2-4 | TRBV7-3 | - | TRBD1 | TGTGCCAGCAGCTCGCAGGGGGTACTAGCCAAAAACATTCAGTACTTC | CASSSQGVLAKNIQYF
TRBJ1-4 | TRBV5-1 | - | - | TGCGCCAGCAGCTTGGGACAAACCGGTGAAAAACTGTTTTTT | CASSLGQTGEKLFF
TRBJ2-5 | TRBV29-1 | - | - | TGCAGCATCCCGGGCCCTGGGAGAGAGACCCAGTACTTC | CSIPGPGRETQYF
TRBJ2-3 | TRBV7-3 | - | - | TGTGCCAGCAGCTATCTACCAGAAACTAGCACAGATACGCAGTATTTT | CASSYLPETSTDTQYF
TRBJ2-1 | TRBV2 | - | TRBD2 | TGTGCCAGCAGCGGAGACGGGGGGGCTGATTTGAATGAGCAGTTCTTC | CASSGDGGADLNEQFF
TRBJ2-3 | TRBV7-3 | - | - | TGTGCCAGCAGCTTAAGTCACACCGATACGCAGTATTTT | CASSLSHTDTQYF
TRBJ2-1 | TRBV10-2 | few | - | TGCGCCAGCACCGAAGCAGCCGAGCAGTTCTTC | CASTEAAEQFF
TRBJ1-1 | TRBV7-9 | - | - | TGTGCCAGCAGCTTAAATGAGGGTGGAGGATCGGCTTTCTTT | CASSLNEGGGSAFF
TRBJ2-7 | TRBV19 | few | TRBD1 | TGTGCCAGTAGTACCCTCGTCCCGGGACAGGGGAATTACGGGGAGCAGTACTTC | CASSTLVPGQGNYGEQYF
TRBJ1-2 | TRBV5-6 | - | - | TGTGCCAGCATCATCACAGGTTCCTATGGCTACACCTTC | CASIITGSYGYTF
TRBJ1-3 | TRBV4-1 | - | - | TGCGCCAGCAGCCCTCGACTTAGCTCTGGAAACACCATATATTTT | CASSPRLSSGNTIYF
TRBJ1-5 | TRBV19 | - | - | TGTGCCAGTAGGGCACTCGAGATCGGGAGCAATCAGCCCCAGCATTTT | CASRALEIGSNQPQHF
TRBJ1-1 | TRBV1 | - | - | TGCACCAGCAGCTTTCGGGACACCACGAACACTGAAGCTTTCTTT | CTSSFRDTTNTEAFF
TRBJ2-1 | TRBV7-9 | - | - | TGTGCCAGCAGCTTCCGGGCCGACAATGAGCAGTTCTTC | CASSFRADNEQFF
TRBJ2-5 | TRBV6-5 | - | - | TGTGCCAGCAGCCAAGTAGGGCTTCGGGAGACCCAGTACTTC | CASSQVGLRETQYF